This T cell receptor beta chain emerged from a study of blood T cells in healthy people across ages. For the second PCR, which ran for roughly 6 to 12 cycles, a sample-barcoded 5' primer and a J-beta primer mix were used. Researchers report that a template-switch adaptor with 12 random nucleotides tagged each cDNA molecule. TCRdb fed the 5' RACE reads into MiXCR, producing one record per CDR3 protein. Of about 770,000 distinct CDR3 sequences in the sample, around two fifths are singletons; the top ten hold roughly 18%. Trimming removed 8 bases at V and 1 base at J, with 12 bases between. The CDR3 sequence is 14 residues long. Looked up from germline, CDR1 is MDHEN and CDR2 is SYDVKM. In terms of origin and age, donors were healthy Caucasian individuals from Russia aged roughly 6 to 100. Donors gave around 9.8 milliliters of peripheral blood apiece. Broader study findings: Age advanced and TCR beta diversity per million T cells fell, roughly linearly.

Remarks on this clonotype: The antigen remains unidentified.

Sequencing input: blood. V usage is TRBV28 and J usage is TRBJ1-5; D might be TRBD1 (5 bases). This clonotype was obtained from a man in his fifties or sixties in good health. Here the CDR3 DNA reads TGTGCCAGCCTCCGGGGGATCAGCAATCAGCCCCAGCATTTT. As protein: CASLRGISNQPQHF.